Each of the 11 T cell receptor beta chains below was sequenced from the same sample in a study of T cell changes during pregnancy in multiple sclerosis. Method: immunoSEQ multiplex PCR; TCRdb's copy keeps in-frame clones and lacks some. The data show tens of thousands of clones, under 95% seen once. The material sequenced was peripheral blood, taken in the third trimester of pregnancy. The receptors were sampled from a female donor with multiple sclerosis, enrolled in a pregnancy study.

This chain joins TRBV7-8 and TRBJ1-2, with 9 bases matching TRBD1. J lost 4 bases, V lost 5 bases, and 11 bases had no gene match. The germline CDR1 and CDR2 sequences are SGHVS and FQNEAQ. The CDR3 spans 16 residues. Here the CDR3 DNA reads TGTGCCAGCAGCCGAGTCCCGGGACAGGGAGCCTATGGCTACACCTTC. As protein: CASSRVPGQGAYGYTF.

V is TRBV7-3 and J is TRBJ2-7, with 7 bases matching TRBD2. CDR1 SGHTA and CDR2 FQGTGA come from the germline V gene. This CDR3 region has 13 residues. J gave up 4 bases and V 2 bases, and 2 bases lay outside the gene matches. CDR3 bases: TGTGCCAGCAGCTTAGTCGGGGGGTACGAGCAGTACTTC. Protein sequence: CASSLVGGYEQYF.

This chain links TRBV6-1 with TRBJ2-3; maybe TRBD1 (6 bases). Germline lookup yields CDR1 MNHNS and CDR2 SASEGT. V lost 4 bases and J 2 bases, leaving 16 bases between the germline ends. There are 16 residues in the CDR3. The DNA for the CDR3 is TGTGCCAGCAGTGGAGGGTCAGGGGCTTCCACAGATACGCAGTATTTT. Amino acids: CASSGGSGASTDTQYF.

This chain uses TRBV4-1 with TRBJ1-2, with D unclear. Germline CDR1 and CDR2: MGHRA and YSYEKL. The V gene lost 1 base and the J gene lost 4 bases, with 13 bases spanning the gap. This CDR3 is built from 15 residues. CDR3 residues: CASSQGGVARYGYTF. In DNA form, the CDR3 reads TGCGCCAGCAGCCAAGGAGGAGTGGCCCGCTATGGCTACACCTTC.

This chain links TRBV7-2 with TRBJ2-7, with D possibly matching TRBD1 (5 bases). V was cut by 5 bases and J by 0 bases, with 11 bases left in between. The CDR3 spans 14 residues. Germline V gene data show CDR1 as SGHTA and CDR2 as FQGNSA. Here the CDR3 reads CASSPGQVSYEQYF. The CDR3 nucleotides are TGTGCCAGCAGCCCAGGGCAGGTCTCCTACGAGCAGTACTTC.

The chain recombines TRBV29-1 with TRBJ2-3; 7 bases map to TRBD2. V was clipped by 3 bases and J by 6 bases; unmatched bases: 6. Germline V gives CDR1 SQVTM, CDR2 ANQGSEA. This CDR3 has 13 amino acids. The CDR3, as DNA: TGCAGCGTTGAGGGGGGGTCGACGGATACGCAGTATTTT. Translation: CSVEGGSTDTQYF.

The chain recombines TRBV27 with TRBJ2-7, with 8 bases aligning to TRBD1. From germline, CDR1 is MNHEY and CDR2 SMNVEV (reference sequence). The CDR3 extends over 16 amino acids. V lost 5 bases to trimming and J lost 4 bases; unmatched junction nucleotides: 13. The CDR3 DNA reads as TGTGCCAGCAGTCACAACCCAGGGGGCCGGTGGTACGAGCAGTACTTC. It is translated as CASSHNPGGRWYEQYF.

The CDR3 DNA is TGTGCCAGCAGCTTCTCCGCTAGCGGGCACTCGGGGGATACGCAGTATTTT. Protein sequence: CASSFSASGHSGDTQYF. The chain has TRBV7-3 and TRBJ2-3; TRBD2 matches 8 bases. The CDR3 extends over 17 amino acids. The V segment lost 3 bases and the J segment 6 bases; nucleotides outside the gene matches: 14. Germline CDR1 is SGHTA and CDR2 is FQGTGA. The whole variable domain, remainder taken from reference TRBV7-3 and TRBJ2-3, is GAGVSQTPSNKVTEKGKYVELRCDPISGHTALYWYRQSLGQGPEFLIYFQGTGAADDSGLPNDRFFAVRPEGSVSTLKIQRTERGDSAVYLCASSFSASGHSGDTQYFGPGTRLTVL.

This chain's CDR3 is CASSLYASFERNEQFF. For the CDR3, the DNA is TGTGCCAGCAGCTTGTATGCTAGCTTCGAAAGAAATGAGCAGTTCTTC. The chain couples TRBV5-6 to TRBJ2-1; a weak D match, TRBD2 (5 bases). CDR1 is SGHDT, CDR2 YYEEEE, per germline. Trimming left V 1 base short and J 7 bases short, with 18 bases between. The CDR3 spans 16 residues.

This clone was observed a single time. The genes are TRBV28 and TRBJ2-1, with unresolved D. Germline CDR1 is MDHEN and CDR2 is SYDVKM. Trimming shortened V by 5 bases and J by 7 bases, and 12 bases separated the two germline ends. The CDR3 is made up of 13 amino acids. In nucleotides, the CDR3 is TGTGCCAGCAGTCCACCTGTAGTGAATGAGCAGTTCTTC. It yields the protein CASSPPVVNEQFF. Complete variable domain (other parts from reference TRBV28 and TRBJ2-1): DVKVTQSSRYLVKRTGEKVFLECVQDMDHENMFWYRQDPGLGLRLIYFSYDVKMKEKGDIPEGYSVSREKKERFSLILESASTNQTSMYLCASSPPVVNEQFFGPGTRLTVL.

This clone was seen once. The chain employs TRBV9 and TRBJ2-5; 9 nucleotides agree with TRBD1. The J segment lost 5 bases and the V segment lost 0 bases, leaving 8 bases of the junction unmatched. Germline-derived CDR1 and CDR2 are SGDLS and YYNGEE. This CDR3 spans 16 amino acids. CDR3 sequence reads: CASSVGDRVWGETQYF. DNA of the CDR3: TGTGCCAGCAGCGTAGGGGACAGGGTATGGGGGGAGACCCAGTACTTC.